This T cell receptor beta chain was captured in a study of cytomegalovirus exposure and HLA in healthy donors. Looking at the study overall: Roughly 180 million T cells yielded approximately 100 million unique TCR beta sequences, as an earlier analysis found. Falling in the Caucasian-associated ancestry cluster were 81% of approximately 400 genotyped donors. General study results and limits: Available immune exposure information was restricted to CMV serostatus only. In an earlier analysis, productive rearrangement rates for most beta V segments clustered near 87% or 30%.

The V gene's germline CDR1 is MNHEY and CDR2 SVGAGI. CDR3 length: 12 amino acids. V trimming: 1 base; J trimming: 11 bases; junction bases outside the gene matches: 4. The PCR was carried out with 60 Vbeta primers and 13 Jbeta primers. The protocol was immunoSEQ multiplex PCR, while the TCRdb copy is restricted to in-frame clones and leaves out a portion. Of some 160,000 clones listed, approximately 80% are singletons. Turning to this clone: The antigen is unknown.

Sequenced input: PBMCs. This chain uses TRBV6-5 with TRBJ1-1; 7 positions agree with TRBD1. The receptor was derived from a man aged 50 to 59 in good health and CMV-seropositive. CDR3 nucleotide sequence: TGTGCCAGCAGTTACTTCGACAGGGAGGCTTTCTTT. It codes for CASSYFDREAFF.